This note documents a single T cell receptor (beta chain) sequence. The CDR3 totals 13 residues. The germline V gene has CDR1 MGHRA and CDR2 YSYEKL. The germline V and J ends were trimmed by 6 bases and 1 base, with 9 bases remaining between them. The sample is drawn from a study of blood T cell repertoires in COVID-19. About the study: Whether acute or convalescent, the COVID-19 samples came from the United States, Italy and Spain. Nucleic acid was either cDNA or gDNA, and it came from T cells, B-cell-depleted T cells, or PBMCs.

The authors' processing: Amplification with reference gene primers provided the estimates of nucleated cell counts. Repertoires were generated with immunoSEQ multiplex PCR, while TCRdb's copy carries only in-frame clones and drops some. Clonal size and the V and J genes are those of that table, whereas D and trimming came from the DNA. The sample lists tens of thousands of clones, around 90% occurring once. The rearrangement uses TRBV4-1 and TRBJ2-5; weak D call: TRBD1 (6 bases). This clonotype originated in a woman aged 80 or over with acute or convalescent COVID-19. The sample consisted of peripheral blood. CDR3 amino acids: CASSRTVQETQYF. The CDR3, as DNA: TGCGCCAGCAGTCGGACAGTCCAAGAGACCCAGTACTTC.